Below are 6 T cell receptor beta chains sequenced from a single sample in a study of blood T cell repertoires in COVID-19. The assay was immunoSEQ multiplex PCR, and TCRdb's table has in-frame clones only and misses some. The sample lists 120,000 to 150,000 clones; about 88% were seen once. Specimen: peripheral blood. These receptors were obtained from a man over 45 with active or convalescent COVID-19.

The V gene is TRBV3-1 (or the pseudogene TRBV3-2), the J gene TRBJ2-7, with 10 bases that match TRBD1. Germline V gene data show CDR1 as LGHDT and CDR2 as YNNKEL (reference sequence). This CDR3 contains 15 residues. V lost 0 bases and J lost 5; bases outside the gene matches: 4. The CDR3 nucleotides read TGTGCCAGCAGCCAAGAGACAGGGGGCCCCCACGAGCAGTACTTC. Its protein product is CASSQETGGPHEQYF.

The chain joins TRBV27 to TRBJ2-4; weak D call: TRBD2 (6 bases). The CDR3 has 15 amino acids. In germline, CDR1 is MNHEY, CDR2 SMNVEV (reference sequence). Trimming shortened V by 2 bases and J by 7 bases, and 15 bases separated the two germline ends. CDR3 region: CASSLTSHMRNIQYF. In DNA, the CDR3 is TGTGCCAGCAGTTTAACTAGCCACATGAGGAACATTCAGTACTTC.

The chain recombines TRBV5-8 with TRBJ1-4, with 7 nucleotides matching TRBD1. The CDR3 extends over 15 amino acids. V shed 3 bases and J 4 bases; nucleotides not matched to a gene: 6. The germline CDR1 and CDR2 sequences are SGHTS and YDEGEE. The CDR3 protein is CASSSRGRINEKLFF. The CDR3 DNA reads as TGTGCCAGCAGCTCAAGGGGGCGAATTAATGAAAAACTGTTTTTT.

This sequence joins TRBV7-2 and TRBJ1-2; D is uncertain. Trimming left V 4 bases short and J 9 bases short, with 9 bases between. CDR3 length: 11 residues. Per the germline V gene, CDR1 is SGHTA and CDR2 is FQGNSA. The CDR3 bases are TGTGCCAGCAGCTCTACCGGGAGCTACACCTTC. Its translation: CASSSTGSYTF.

This clone was seen only a few times. The V call is TRBV6-1, the J call TRBJ2-7; D possibly corresponds to TRBD1 (6 bases). V shed 3 bases and J shed 6 bases, with 15 bases lying between them. Germline CDR1 is MNHNS and CDR2 is SASEGT. The CDR3 consists of 14 residues. CDR3 DNA: TGTGCCAGCAGTGAGGCCAGGGGCATTGGCGAGCAGTACTTC. Its protein product is CASSEARGIGEQYF.

The chain is built from TRBV27 and TRBJ1-5; D not resolved. V lost 6 bases, J lost 2 bases, and 14 bases lay in between. CDR3 length: 15 amino acids. Germline lookup yields CDR1 MNHEY and CDR2 SMNVEV (reference sequence). The CDR3 loop reads CASSRDGWGNQPQHF. The CDR3 DNA reads as TGTGCCAGCAGCAGAGACGGGTGGGGCAATCAGCCCCAGCATTTT.